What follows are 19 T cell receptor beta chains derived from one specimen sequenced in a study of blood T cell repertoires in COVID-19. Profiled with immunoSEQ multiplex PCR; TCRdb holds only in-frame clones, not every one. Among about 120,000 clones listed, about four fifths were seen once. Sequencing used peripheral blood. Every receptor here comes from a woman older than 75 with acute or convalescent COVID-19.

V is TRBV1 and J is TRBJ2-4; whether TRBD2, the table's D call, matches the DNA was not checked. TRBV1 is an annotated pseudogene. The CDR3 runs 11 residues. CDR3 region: CTSSQALEKYF. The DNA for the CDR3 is TGCACCAGCAGCCAAGCACTAGAAAAGTACTTC.

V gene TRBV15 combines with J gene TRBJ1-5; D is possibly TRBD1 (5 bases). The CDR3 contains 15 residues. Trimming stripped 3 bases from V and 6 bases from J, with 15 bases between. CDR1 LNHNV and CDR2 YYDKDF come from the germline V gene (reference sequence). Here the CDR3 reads CATSRGPGERQPQHF. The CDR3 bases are TGTGCCACCAGCAGGGGGCCGGGTGAACGTCAGCCCCAGCATTTT.

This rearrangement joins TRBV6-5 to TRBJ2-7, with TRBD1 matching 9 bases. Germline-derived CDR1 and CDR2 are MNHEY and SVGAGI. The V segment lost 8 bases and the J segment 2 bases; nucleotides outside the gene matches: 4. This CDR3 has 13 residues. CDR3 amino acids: CASGDRAPYEQYF. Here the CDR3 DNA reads TGTGCCAGCGGGGACAGGGCTCCCTACGAGCAGTACTTC.

The CDR3 nucleotides read TGTGCCAGCAGCAAAGTTATAGCGGGGGGGCGCAGCACCGGGGAGCTGTTTTTT. Its protein is CASSKVIAGGRSTGELFF. The chain employs TRBV21-1 and TRBJ2-2; the table's TRBD2 call for D was not verified on the DNA. TRBV21-1 constitutes a pseudogene. The CDR3 extends over 18 amino acids.

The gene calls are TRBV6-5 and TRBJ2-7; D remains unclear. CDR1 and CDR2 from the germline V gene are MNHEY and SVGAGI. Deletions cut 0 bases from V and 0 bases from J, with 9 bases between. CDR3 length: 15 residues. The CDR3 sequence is CASSYSGRSSYEQYF. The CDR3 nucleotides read TGTGCCAGCAGTTACTCTGGGCGCAGCTCCTACGAGCAGTACTTC.

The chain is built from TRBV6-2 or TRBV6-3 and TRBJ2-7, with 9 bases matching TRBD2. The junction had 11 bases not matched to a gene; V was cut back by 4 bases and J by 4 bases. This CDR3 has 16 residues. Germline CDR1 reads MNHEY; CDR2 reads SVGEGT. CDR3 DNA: TGTGCCAGCAGTTCGGCGGGAGCGGGAGGAATATACGAGCAGTACTTC. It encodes CASSSAGAGGIYEQYF.

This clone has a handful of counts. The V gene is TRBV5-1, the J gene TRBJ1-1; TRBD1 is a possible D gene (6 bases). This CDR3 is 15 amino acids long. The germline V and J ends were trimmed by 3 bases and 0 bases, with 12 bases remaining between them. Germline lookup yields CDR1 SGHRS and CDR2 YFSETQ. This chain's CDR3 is CASSSSGQMNTEAFF. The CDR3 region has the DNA TGCGCCAGCAGCTCCTCGGGACAAATGAACACTGAAGCTTTCTTT.

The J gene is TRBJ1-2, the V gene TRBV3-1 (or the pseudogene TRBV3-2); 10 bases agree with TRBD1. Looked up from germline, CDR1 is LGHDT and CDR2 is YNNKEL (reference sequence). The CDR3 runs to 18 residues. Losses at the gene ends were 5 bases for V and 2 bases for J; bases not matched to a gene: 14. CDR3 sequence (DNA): TGTGCCAGCAGCGCCGAGAGGGACAGGGGTCTGAGGAACTATGGCTACACCTTC. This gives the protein CASSAERDRGLRNYGYTF.

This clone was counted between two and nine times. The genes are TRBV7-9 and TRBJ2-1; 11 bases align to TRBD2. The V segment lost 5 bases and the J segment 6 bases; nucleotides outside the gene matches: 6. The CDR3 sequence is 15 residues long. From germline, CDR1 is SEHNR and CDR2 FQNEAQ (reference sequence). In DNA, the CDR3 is TGTGCCAGCAGCGCCGGGACTAGCGGACTCAATGAGCAGTTCTTC. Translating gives CASSAGTSGLNEQFF.

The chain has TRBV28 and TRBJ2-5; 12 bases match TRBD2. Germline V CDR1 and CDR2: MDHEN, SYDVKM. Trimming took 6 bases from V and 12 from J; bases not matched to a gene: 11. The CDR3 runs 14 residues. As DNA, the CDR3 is TGTGCCAGCAGAAATCCGACTAGCGGGAGAAATGAGTACTTC. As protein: CASRNPTSGRNEYF.

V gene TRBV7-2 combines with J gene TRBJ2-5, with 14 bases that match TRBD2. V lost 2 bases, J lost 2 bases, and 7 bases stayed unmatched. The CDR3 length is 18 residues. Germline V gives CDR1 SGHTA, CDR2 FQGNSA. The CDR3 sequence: CASSLSGTSGSGQETQYF. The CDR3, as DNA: TGTGCCAGCAGCTTAAGCGGGACTAGCGGGAGCGGACAAGAGACCCAGTACTTC.

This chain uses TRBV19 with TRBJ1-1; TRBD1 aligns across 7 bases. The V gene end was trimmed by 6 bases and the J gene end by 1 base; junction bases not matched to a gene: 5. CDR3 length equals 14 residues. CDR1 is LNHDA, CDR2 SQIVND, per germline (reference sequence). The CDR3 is CASSPTGPNTEAFF. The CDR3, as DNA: TGTGCCAGTAGCCCGACAGGGCCGAACACTGAAGCTTTCTTT.

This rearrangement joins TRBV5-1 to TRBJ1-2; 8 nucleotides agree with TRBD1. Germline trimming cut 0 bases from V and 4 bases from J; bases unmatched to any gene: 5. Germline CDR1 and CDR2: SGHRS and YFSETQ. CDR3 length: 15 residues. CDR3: CASSLDPGGSYGYTF. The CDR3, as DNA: TGCGCCAGCAGCTTGGATCCAGGGGGCTCCTATGGCTACACCTTC.

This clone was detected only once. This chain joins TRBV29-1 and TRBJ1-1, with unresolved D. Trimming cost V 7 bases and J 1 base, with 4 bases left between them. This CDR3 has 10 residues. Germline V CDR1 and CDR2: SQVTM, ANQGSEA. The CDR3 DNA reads TGCAGCGGCAGGAACACTGAAGCTTTCTTT. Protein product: CSGRNTEAFF.

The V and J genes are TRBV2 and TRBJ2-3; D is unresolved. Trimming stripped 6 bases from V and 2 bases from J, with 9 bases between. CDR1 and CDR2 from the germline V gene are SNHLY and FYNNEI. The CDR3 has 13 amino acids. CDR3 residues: CASRLTFTDTQYF. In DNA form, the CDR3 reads TGTGCCAGCAGACTGACTTTCACAGATACGCAGTATTTT.

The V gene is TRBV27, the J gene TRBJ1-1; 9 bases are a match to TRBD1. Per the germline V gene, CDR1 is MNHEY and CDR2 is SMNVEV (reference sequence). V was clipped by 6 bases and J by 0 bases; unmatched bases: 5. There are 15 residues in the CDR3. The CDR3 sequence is CASSLRTGVNTEAFF. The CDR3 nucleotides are TGTGCCAGCAGCCTACGGACAGGGGTGAACACTGAAGCTTTCTTT.

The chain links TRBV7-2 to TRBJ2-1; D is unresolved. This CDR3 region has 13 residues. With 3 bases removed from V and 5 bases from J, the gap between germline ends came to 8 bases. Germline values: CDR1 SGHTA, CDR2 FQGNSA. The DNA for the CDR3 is TGTGCCAGCAGCTTGAGAGCCAACAATGAGCAGTTCTTC. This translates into CASSLRANNEQFF.

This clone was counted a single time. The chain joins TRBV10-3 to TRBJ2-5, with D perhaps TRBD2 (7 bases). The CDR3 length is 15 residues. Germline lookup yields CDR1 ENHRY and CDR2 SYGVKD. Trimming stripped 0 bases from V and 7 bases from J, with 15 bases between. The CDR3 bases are TGTGCCATCAGTGAGTCATCGGGGGAGGGGGTGACCCAGTACTTC. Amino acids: CAISESSGEGVTQYF.

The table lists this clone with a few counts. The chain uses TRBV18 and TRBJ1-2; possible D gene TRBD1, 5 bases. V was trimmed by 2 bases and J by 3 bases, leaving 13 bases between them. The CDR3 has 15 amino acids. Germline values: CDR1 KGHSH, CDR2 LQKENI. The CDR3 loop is CASSPDPTAYYGYTF. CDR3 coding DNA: TGTGCCAGCTCACCAGACCCGACAGCTTACTATGGCTACACCTTC. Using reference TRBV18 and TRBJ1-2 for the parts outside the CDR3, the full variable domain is NAGVMQNPRHLVRRRGQEARLRCSPMKGHSHVYWYRQLPEEGLKFMVYLQKENIIDESGMPKERFSAEFPKEGPSILRIQQVVRGDSAAYFCASSPDPTAYYGYTFGSGTRLTVV.